This T cell receptor (beta chain) appears in the sequencing data of a study of CD8 T cells in Susac syndrome. Germline V gene sequence: CDR1 SGHTA, CDR2 FQGNSA. V trimming: 3 bases; J trimming: 8 bases; junction bases outside the gene matches: 6. The CDR3 covers 13 residues. For this clonotype: Its antigen is as yet unknown.

RNA totalling roughly 0.45 to 1 ug underwent reverse transcription with random hexamers. One entry per CDR3 protein results from TCRdb running MiXCR on the immunoSEQ multiplex PCR reads. The repertoire has 95,000 to 150,000 distinct CDR3 sequences, around 96% of them found once; the top ten carry roughly 0.14%. Study-wide findings and caveats: In Susac syndrome, CD4+ T cell repertoires lacked any clonal expansion.

The gene calls are TRBV7-2 and TRBJ1-2, with 7 bases fitting TRBD1. This sequence was found in a human donor with Susac syndrome. Sequences were obtained from CD4+ T cells from PBMCs. CDR3 nucleotides: TGTGCCAGCAGCTTGGAGGGGGCGCGAGGCTACACCTTC. The encoded protein is CASSLEGARGYTF.